This T cell receptor beta chain stems from a study of long-term antiretroviral therapy in people with HIV. With survey level as its setting, the immunoSEQ assay was v3.0. It was roughly 40,000-55,000 T-cell genomes per sample that sequencing targeted. TCRdb's table, derived via immunoSEQ multiplex PCR, lists solely in-frame clones and lacks some. The data show 20,000 to 30,000 clones, roughly 83% seen once. Remarks on this clone: Its antigen is as yet unknown.

The study, taken as a whole, reports: The blood, collected between about 2004 and 2017, was possibly taken under older ART regimens.

V trimming: 0 bases; J trimming: 7 bases; junction bases outside the gene matches: 11. The CDR3 extends over 17 amino acids. Germline CDR1 is LGHNA and CDR2 is YSLEER. The sequencing used unsorted PBMCs, collected just over 4.2 years after starting antiretroviral therapy. The receptor comes from a man aged 25 to 45 with HIV. The genes are TRBV4-3 and TRBJ2-1; the match to TRBD2 covers 8 bases. CDR3 in DNA: TGCGCCAGCAGCCAAGAACCCGGGACTAGTACCGCTAATGAGCAGTTCTTC. It is translated as CASSQEPGTSTANEQFF.